This TCR beta chain appears in the sequencing data of a study of blood T cell repertoires in COVID-19. The overall study: Whether acute or convalescent, the COVID-19 samples came from the United States, Italy and Spain. The analysed material was cDNA or gDNA that came from T cells, B-cell-depleted T cells, or PBMCs.

In its sample, this clone was seen a few times. TCRdb keeps only in-frame clones here, not all; method: immunoSEQ multiplex PCR. The repertoire includes approximately 130,000 clones, 84% of them detected once, and around 13% sits in the top ten. CDR1 and CDR2 (germline): GTSNPN, SVGIG (reference sequence). This CDR3 comprises 14 residues. Germline trimming cut 8 bases from V and 2 bases from J; bases unmatched to any gene: 12. The clonotype originates from a human donor in a cohort sampled during active COVID-19. The gene calls are TRBV30 and TRBJ2-7, with 7 bases that match TRBD1. The sample comprised peripheral blood. CDR3 DNA sequence: TGTGCCGCCAAAGTCGGGCAGGGGGCCTACGAGCAGTACTTC. Protein product: CAAKVGQGAYEQYF.